These T cell receptor beta chains were read from a single sample in a study of T-cell memory formation after mild COVID-19. One entry per CDR3 protein results from TCRdb running MiXCR on the 5' RACE reads. The profile shows 210,000 or so distinct CDR3 sequences, around 18% of them singletons. Material: PBMCs or a T cell subset sorted from them (not recorded which). Source of these receptors: an adult woman who had mild COVID-19 (a few samples of this study predate the infection). Cell type and time point are not known. The CDR3 runs from the conserved cysteine through the conserved F or W. Each record gives: CDR3 length, clone size, D gene, V gene, J gene, CDR3 DNA, CDR3 protein. The D gene is left open where the match is weak. Not every row has a clone size; where given, it reads once, few, many or a size class.

15	NA	NA	TRBV24-1	TRBJ2-1	TGTGCCACCAGTGATTTGTTCGCTACCGACAATGAGCAGTTCTTC	CATSDLFATDNEQFF
17	few	TRBD1	TRBV24-1	TRBJ2-7	TGTGCCACCAGTGAAGTGACCGGGACAGGGGGATCCCACGAGCAGTACTTC	CATSEVTGTGGSHEQYF
17	few	TRBD1	TRBV5-1	TRBJ2-6	TGCGCCAGCAGCCCAAGACAGGGTAACTCTGGGGCCAACGTCCTGACTTTC	CASSPRQGNSGANVLTF
14	few	NA	TRBV4-2	TRBJ1-1	TGTGCCAGCAGCCAAGGGTATGCTAACACTGAAGCTTTCTTT	CASSQGYANTEAFF
16	few	TRBD1	TRBV6-5	TRBJ2-1	TGTGCCAGCAGTTACTCGCCCAGGGGGCTCGTCAATGAGCAGTTCTTC	CASSYSPRGLVNEQFF
15	many	NA	TRBV12-3/TRBV12-4	TRBJ2-7	TGTGCCAGCAGTTTAGTGGGACTCTCGCCCTACGAGCAGTACTTC	CASSLVGLSPYEQYF
14	NA	NA	TRBV4-2	TRBJ1-1	TGTGCCAGCAGCCAAGATTGGGGGGGCGCGAAAGCTTTCTTT	CASSQDWGGAKAFF